This T cell receptor (beta chain) was documented in a study of blood T cell repertoires in COVID-19. Study overall: Sources were T cells, B-cell-depleted T cells, or PBMCs; the material itself was cDNA or gDNA.

Profiled with immunoSEQ multiplex PCR; TCRdb holds only in-frame clones, not every one. The sample has 200,000 to 300,000 clones, roughly 86% seen once; the top ten hold approximately 5.3%. V was shortened by 6 bases and J by 0 bases, with 12 bases between the two germline ends. Germline V gives CDR1 MDHEN, CDR2 SYDVKM. The CDR3 runs 15 residues. The receptor comes from a woman aged 55 to 70 with COVID-19, enrolled during active disease. The sequencing input was peripheral blood. The chain links TRBV28 to TRBJ1-3, with D unclear. The CDR3 sequence is CASSSPWASGNTIYF. CDR3 nucleotides: TGTGCCAGCAGCTCCCCCTGGGCCTCTGGAAACACCATATATTTT.